These 13 T cell receptor beta chains were all obtained from the same sample, sequenced in a study of tumor-infiltrating lymphocytes in primary liver carcinoma. The source material, roughly 18-30 mg of unsorted bulk tissue, was used to co-extract RNA and DNA. cDNA specific to TCR beta was made from around 470 ng of total RNA, with a constant-region primer employed for priming. Slightly modified ARM-PCR served as the procedure for the TCR beta libraries. These libraries came from three rounds of nested multiplex PCR. The first two PCR rounds used TRBV1-TRBV30 forward primers with a C-beta reverse primer, about 10 cycles each. TCRdb reanalysed the multiplex PCR reads using MiXCR and keeps one entry per CDR3 protein. Seen here are about 96,000 distinct CDR3 sequences, just over 65% observed once, and the top ten hold around 30%. The sample comprised tumor-adjacent normal liver tissue. These receptors were obtained from a man aged 35 to 55 with primary liver carcinoma and hepatitis B virus infection.

This clonotype showed up many times. V gene TRBV11-2 combines with J gene TRBJ2-3; the D gene could be TRBD1 or TRBD2 (7 bases each). V was cut by 5 bases and J by 4 bases, with 31 bases left in between. CDR3 size: 20 residues. Germline loops: CDR1 SGHAT, CDR2 FQNNGV. The CDR3 spells CASSTLQIAGGRARSDTQYF. Here the CDR3 DNA reads TGTGCCAGCAGCACCCTACAAATCGCAGGGGGGAGGGCCCGGTCAGATACGCAGTATTTT.

The chain combines TRBV6-2 or TRBV6-3 with TRBJ2-1; 7 nucleotides agree with TRBD2. The junction had 13 bases not matched to a gene; V was cut back by 5 bases and J by 6 bases. This CDR3 comprises 16 residues. Germline V CDR1 and CDR2: MNHEY, SVGEGT. This chain's CDR3 is CASSPWGSGKVNEQFF. CDR3 coding DNA: TGTGCCAGCAGTCCCTGGGGGAGCGGGAAGGTCAATGAGCAGTTCTTC.

About this clonotype itself: One junction end disagrees with the germline gene, perhaps due to a read error. This chain connects TRBV11-2 to TRBJ2-1; TRBD2 matches 10 bases. The CDR3 sequence is 15 residues long. CDR1 and CDR2 (germline): SGHAT, FQNNGV. In DNA form, the CDR3 reads TGTGCCAACAGCTTAGCGGGAGGACATTACATTGAGCAGTTCTTC. This codes for CANSLAGGHYIEQFF.

About this clonotype: The CDR3 end shows no conserved phenylalanine or tryptophan, and so a read error is likely. This sequence joins TRBV5-1 and TRBJ1-2, with a weak D call TRBD1 (5 bases). Germline assignment: CDR1 SGHRS and CDR2 YFSETQ. The CDR3 consists of 14 residues. The ends were cut back, 1 base at V and 2 bases at J, with 9 bases in the middle. The CDR3 region has the DNA TGCGCCAGCAGCTTGAATAGGGACAACTATGGCTACACCTCC. It specifies CASSLNRDNYGYTS.

Worth noting for this clonotype: Possible read error: a much larger clone is one base away. The chain links TRBV10-2 to TRBJ1-5; 8 bases agree with TRBD1. Trimming took 7 bases from V and 3 from J; bases not matched to a gene: 5. Germline assignment: CDR1 WSHSY and CDR2 SAAADI. CDR3 length: 14 amino acids. CDR3 loop: CASIRDRYNQPQHF. Written as DNA, the CDR3 is TGCGCCAGCATAAGGGACAGGTACAATCAGCCCCAGCATTTT.

With regard to this clonotype: At one boundary the junction diverges from the germline segment, which might be a read error. The rearrangement links TRBV6-1 to TRBJ2-3; D is possibly TRBD1 or TRBD2 (5 bases each). The CDR3 covers 19 residues. Germline values: CDR1 MNHNS, CDR2 SASEGT. CDR3 bases: TGTGCCAGCAATGAATGGCGGTCTTCGGGACGTAAGTCCACAGATACGCAGTATTTT. It specifies CASNEWRSSGRKSTDTQYF.

Of note for this clonotype: One junction end does not reproduce the germline sequence, and a read error may be involved. V and J are TRBV11-2 and TRBJ2-5, with D possibly matching TRBD1 (6 bases). The CDR3 loop spans 17 amino acids. In germline, CDR1 is SGHAT, CDR2 FQNNGV. The CDR3 sequence is CASSFGTSNFNRENQYF. The CDR3 DNA reads TGTGCCAGTAGCTTCGGGACATCTAATTTTAACCGAGAGAACCAGTACTTC.

Details on this clonotype: An end of the junction does not agree with germline; a read error may underlie this. The V and J genes are TRBV6-1 and TRBJ2-1, with D perhaps TRBD1 (6 bases). Germline V gene data show CDR1 as MNHNS and CDR2 as SASEGT. The CDR3 has 15 amino acids. The CDR3 protein is CVSRGTDVSYNEQFF. CDR3 sequence (DNA): TGTGTCAGCAGGGGCACGGACGTCTCCTACAACGAGCAGTTCTTC.

The sample holds a few counts of this clonotype. The chain has TRBV30 and TRBJ2-7; a possible D gene is TRBD1 (5 bases). CDR3 length: 14 amino acids. Between the trimmed V and J ends, which lost 4 bases and 5 bases, there was a span of 18 bases. CDR1 is GTSNPN and CDR2 is SVGIG in the germline V gene (reference sequence). DNA for the CDR3: TGTGCCTGGAATGGGCCCAGGGATAACGACGAGCAGTACTTC. Its translation is CAWNGPRDNDEQYF.

Details on this clonotype: This may come from a read error, since a much larger clone is one base off. This rearrangement joins TRBV5-8 to TRBJ2-2, with D possibly matching TRBD2 (7 bases). Trimming left V 1 base short and J 5 bases short, with 12 bases between. The CDR3 extends over 15 amino acids. The germline V gene encodes CDR1 SGHTS and CDR2 YDEGEE. The CDR3 protein is CASSLTGRDTGELFF. In nucleotides, the CDR3 is TGTGCCAGCAGCTTGACAGGGAGGGATACCGGGGAGCTGTTTTTT.

This rearrangement joins TRBV2 to TRBJ2-3; D is uncertain. Trimming took off 5 bases at V and 0 bases at J, with 12 bases between the two ends. Per the germline V gene, CDR1 is SNHLY and CDR2 is FYNNEI. The CDR3 has 15 residues. The CDR3 reads CASSTDITSTDTQYF. The CDR3 DNA reads TGTGCCAGCAGTACAGACATTACTAGCACAGATACGCAGTATTTT.

The sample holds a few counts of this clonotype. One junction end disagrees with the germline gene, perhaps due to a read error. The J gene is TRBJ2-7, the V gene TRBV5-6; the D gene is possibly TRBD1 (6 bases). Germline V gives CDR1 SGHDT, CDR2 YYEEEE. The CDR3 length is 16 residues. CDR3 DNA sequence: TGTGCCAGCATCTTGGCTGGGACAACCTACTCCTACGAGCAGTACTTC. This encodes CASILAGTTYSYEQYF.

This clonotype was seen a few times. The germline gene is not matched at one end of the junction; a read error may be the cause. The chain couples TRBV12-3 or TRBV12-4 to TRBJ1-2; no clear D gene. CDR3 length: 12 residues. In DNA form, the CDR3 reads TGTGTCAGCAGGACGGATAACTATGGCTACACCTTC. This gives the protein CVSRTDNYGYTF.